This TCR beta chain was sequenced for a study of cytomegalovirus exposure and HLA in healthy donors. Broader study findings: Common viral pathogens seemed, in a later analysis, to connect with several of the most significant clusters.

With regard to this clone: Its antigen remains unknown.

PCR primers comprised 60 Vbeta and 13 Jbeta primers. TCRdb's copy holds only in-frame clones and misses some; the assay was immunoSEQ multiplex PCR. The table lists approximately 110,000 clones, 77% of them singletons, with roughly 4% in the top ten. Germline trimming cut 6 bases from V and 8 bases from J; bases unmatched to any gene: 6. The CDR3 spans 12 residues. Germline V gene data show CDR1 as MDHEN and CDR2 as SYDVKM. Source material: PBMCs. V gene TRBV28 combines with J gene TRBJ1-2; TRBD1 matches at 7 bases. The clonotype comes from a human donor in good health. CDR3 loop: CASRLRQGGYTF. The CDR3 coding sequence is TGTGCCAGCAGGTTGAGACAGGGAGGCTACACCTTC.